Reported below is one T cell receptor beta chain. The antigen is not known. Other DNA sequences of this sample code for an identical CDR3. PCR was performed using 60 Vbeta and 13 Jbeta primers. Generated by immunoSEQ multiplex PCR, the TCRdb table keeps only in-frame clones and is missing some. The sample has some 65,000 clones, around 80% seen once. The data were obtained in a study of cytomegalovirus exposure and HLA in healthy donors. General study points: Based on reports, TCR beta sequences accurately predicted HLA-A and HLA-B alleles for most subjects. In a later analysis, donors in an Asian-associated ancestry cluster reportedly had fewer N-insertions in productive TCRs than the cohort mean.

The CDR3 covers 15 residues. Germline V CDR1 and CDR2: SNHLY, FYNNEI. Trimming removed 2 bases at V and 4 bases at J, with 12 bases between. The sequence came from a woman in her forties in good health and CMV-seropositive. Sequencing used PBMCs. V usage is TRBV2 and J usage is TRBJ1-5; D is unresolved. The CDR3 loop reads CASSEIWSRNQPQHF. The CDR3 DNA sequence: TGTGCCAGCAGTGAAATTTGGAGCAGAAATCAGCCCCAGCATTTT.